This TCR beta chain was recovered during a study of T-cell reconstitution after alpha-beta-depleted transplantation in children. Unique molecular identifiers tagged the TCRbeta library. TCRdb ran MiXCR on the PCR reads and lists one entry per CDR3 protein. The sample records a few hundred thousand distinct CDR3 sequences, 11% being singletons. Germline-derived CDR1 and CDR2 are LNHDA and SQIVND (reference sequence). The CDR3 runs 13 residues. Trimming removed 2 bases from V and 2 bases from J, with 6 bases in between. The TCR sequence derives from a human donor who donated a stem cell graft to a child with acute myeloid leukemia. The rearrangement joins TRBV19 to TRBJ2-5, with D hard to call. The specimen comprised PBMCs from the stem cell graft donor, sampled from the stem cell graft. The CDR3 region has the DNA TGTGCCAGTAGTATATCAGTTCAAGAGACCCAGTACTTC. It yields the protein CASSISVQETQYF.